The 23 T cell receptor beta chains listed next were all sequenced from one sample in a study of cytomegalovirus exposure and HLA in healthy donors. A multiplex PCR was run with 60 Vbeta primers and 13 Jbeta primers. Sequencing used immunoSEQ multiplex PCR; TCRdb keeps in-frame clones, though not all of them. In total, the table holds around 27,000 clones. Input material: PBMCs. These receptors all stem from a man aged 25 to 40 in good health and CMV-seronegative.

V usage is TRBV5-4 and J usage is TRBJ2-1, with D possibly TRBD2 on 6 matching bases. The CDR3 extends over 14 amino acids. Germline CDR1 is SGHNT and CDR2 is YYREEE (reference sequence). Between the trimmed V and J ends, which lost 3 bases and 7 bases, there was a span of 14 bases. CDR3 bases: TGTGCCAGCAGCTCGTGGGACTCGACGAATGAGCAGTTCTTC. Protein product: CASSSWDSTNEQFF.

The chain recombines TRBV29-1 with TRBJ1-2; the match to TRBD1 covers 9 bases. The CDR3 covers 12 residues. V lost 7 bases to trimming and J lost 4 bases; unmatched junction nucleotides: 4. CDR1 and CDR2 from the germline V gene are SQVTM and ANQGSEA. CDR3 sequence: CSGVGQGYGYTF. The DNA of the CDR3 is TGCAGCGGGGTGGGACAGGGCTATGGCTACACCTTC.

The gene calls are TRBV7-2 and TRBJ2-5; D remains ambiguous. Trimming shortened V by 4 bases and J by 5 bases, and 8 bases separated the two germline ends. Germline V gene sequence: CDR1 SGHTA, CDR2 FQGNSA. This CDR3 region has 12 residues. The CDR3 DNA reads TGTGCCAGCAGCTCGTTCGTCGAGACCCAGTACTTC. Translation: CASSSFVETQYF.

The CDR3: CASSPGQGDQPQHF. The CDR3, as DNA: TGTGCCAGCAGTCCCGGACAGGGCGATCAGCCCCAGCATTTT. The chain is built from TRBV28 and TRBJ1-5; 8 positions match TRBD1. The junction had 5 bases not matched to a gene; V was cut back by 5 bases and J by 5 bases. The CDR3 spans 14 residues. Germline loops: CDR1 MDHEN, CDR2 SYDVKM.

The chain carries TRBV5-1 and TRBJ2-3; D is unresolved. CDR3 length: 12 residues. Trimming left V 0 bases short and J 6 bases short, with 5 bases between. The germline CDR1 and CDR2 sequences are SGHRS and YFSETQ. The CDR3 is CASSLARDTQYF. Written as DNA, the CDR3 is TGCGCCAGCAGCTTGGCGCGGGATACGCAGTATTTT.

The V gene is TRBV28, the J gene TRBJ2-3; D gene unclear. Germline assignment: CDR1 MDHEN and CDR2 SYDVKM. V lost 8 bases and J lost 3, with 12 bases in between. This CDR3 has 13 amino acids. CDR3 sequence reads: CASRQLLTDTQYF. The CDR3 coding sequence is TGTGCCAGCCGACAACTCTTAACAGATACGCAGTATTTT.

J is TRBJ2-1 and V is TRBV4-2; 11 nucleotides match TRBD2. CDR3 length equals 16 residues. The ends lost 0 bases at V and 11 bases at J; junction bases unmatched: 9. Germline V gives CDR1 LGHNA, CDR2 YNFKEQ. The CDR3 nucleotides are TGTGCCAGCAGCCAAGATGGCCTAGCGGGGGGACCAAAGCAGTTCTTC. Protein: CASSQDGLAGGPKQFF.

The rearrangement joins TRBV29-1 to TRBJ2-7, with TRBD2 matching over 13 bases. The germline gives CDR1 SQVTM, CDR2 ANQGSEA. This CDR3 spans 14 amino acids. Trimming cost V 3 bases and J 5 bases; bases outside gene matches: 4. The CDR3 loop reads CSVDGLAGVDEQYF. The CDR3 region has the DNA TGCAGCGTTGACGGACTAGCGGGGGTTGACGAGCAGTACTTC.

This clone is identified as medium-sized from frequency. The chain uses TRBV7-9 and TRBJ2-1, with unresolved D. The V end lost 3 bases, the J end lost 10 bases, and 10 bases lay between the germline ends. In germline, CDR1 is SEHNR, CDR2 FQNEAQ (reference sequence). This CDR3 is 12 amino acids long. CDR3 sequence: CASSFERGEQFF. Written as DNA, the CDR3 is TGTGCCAGCAGCTTCGAACGTGGCGAGCAGTTCTTC.

The CDR3 bases are TGTGCCAGCAGTGACAGCGGGGGGGCAACAGATACGCAGTATTTT. Residues: CASSDSGGATDTQYF. This chain connects TRBV6-4 to TRBJ2-3; 10 positions agree with TRBD2. Germline V gene lookup returns CDR1 MRHNA and CDR2 SNTAGT. With V trimmed by 2 bases and J by 3 bases, 2 bases remained unmatched. CDR3 size: 15 residues.

The chain has TRBV25-1 and TRBJ2-2, with a possible D match to TRBD2 (6 bases). Germline loops: CDR1 MGHDK, CDR2 SYGVNS. V was trimmed by 6 bases and J by 7 bases, leaving 9 bases between them. This CDR3 comprises 12 residues. The CDR3 nucleotides are TGTGCCAGCAGGACGGACTACGGGGAGCTGTTTTTT. Translation gives CASRTDYGELFF.

V usage is TRBV11-2 and J usage is TRBJ2-1; 8 nucleotides match TRBD2. V gave up 5 bases and J gave up 4 bases; unmatched junction bases: 13. Germline CDR1 and CDR2: SGHAT and FQNNGV. The CDR3 is made up of 17 amino acids. DNA for the CDR3: TGTGCCAGCAGCCTCCTGGGGCGGGGGGTCCGATACAATGAGCAGTTCTTC. Translation gives CASSLLGRGVRYNEQFF.

This chain links TRBV29-1 with TRBJ1-2; 7 bases fit TRBD1. This CDR3 has 15 amino acids. CDR1 SQVTM and CDR2 ANQGSEA come from the germline V gene. Trimming cost V 1 base and J 4 bases; bases outside gene matches: 9. The CDR3 is CSVEVWGTATYGYTF. CDR3 sequence (DNA): TGCAGCGTTGAAGTCTGGGGGACAGCGACCTATGGCTACACCTTC.

J is TRBJ1-5 and V is TRBV19, with TRBD1 matching over 9 bases. Germline CDR1 reads LNHDA; CDR2 reads SQIVND (reference sequence). The CDR3 covers 15 residues. Trimming cost V 4 bases and J 3 bases; bases outside gene matches: 4. CDR3 residues: CASSTRDRDNQPQHF. The CDR3 coding sequence is TGTGCCAGTAGTACCCGGGACAGGGACAATCAGCCCCAGCATTTT. Full variable domain (outside the CDR3, taken from reference TRBV19 and TRBJ1-5): DGGITQSPKYLFRKEGQNVTLSCEQNLNHDAMYWYRQDPGQGLRLIYYSQIVNDFQKGDIAEGYSVSREKKESFPLTVTSAQKNPTAFYLCASSTRDRDNQPQHFGDGTRLSIL.

V and J are TRBV5-1 and TRBJ1-2; 7 bases agree with TRBD1. Germline V lookup: CDR1 SGHRS, CDR2 YFSETQ. The CDR3 consists of 14 residues. Trimming cost V 0 bases and J 5 bases; bases outside gene matches: 4. The CDR3 protein is CASSLEGGGYGYTF. In DNA, the CDR3 is TGCGCCAGCAGCTTGGAAGGGGGCGGGTATGGCTACACCTTC.

The V gene is TRBV5-1, the J gene TRBJ1-2, with 7 bases matching TRBD1. V was pared by 0 bases and J by 0 bases, with 8 bases of the junction left unmatched. The CDR3 extends over 17 amino acids. Germline V CDR1 and CDR2: SGHRS, YFSETQ. The DNA for the CDR3 is TGCGCCAGCAGCTTGGATCTCGGGACAGAATCTAACTATGGCTACACCTTC. Translating it yields CASSLDLGTESNYGYTF.

The rearrangement links TRBV7-2 to TRBJ2-2, with TRBD2 as a possible D gene (7 bases). Trimming stripped 4 bases from V and 1 base from J, with 13 bases between. Germline V gene lookup returns CDR1 SGHTA and CDR2 FQGNSA. The length of the CDR3 is 16 residues. The CDR3 here is CASSSDGGRNTGELFF. The CDR3, as DNA: TGTGCCAGCAGCTCCGACGGGGGGCGGAACACCGGGGAGCTGTTTTTT.

For this clone: At one end, the junction sequence differs from germline, possibly due to a read error. Within the sample, other DNA sequences also encode this same CDR3. The CDR3: CASSYGGAAHTEAFF. CDR3 sequence (DNA): TGCGCCAGCAGTTACGGTGGGGCAGCCCACACTGAAGCTTTCTTT. The J gene is TRBJ1-1, the V gene TRBV6-6, with D possibly being TRBD1 (5 bases). Germline CDR1 and CDR2: MNHNY and SVGAGI (reference sequence). The CDR3 covers 15 residues.

V usage is TRBV4-3 and J usage is TRBJ1-6; D is undetermined. V was trimmed by 0 bases and J by 13 bases, leaving 19 bases between them. Germline CDR1 is LGHNA and CDR2 is YSLEER. The CDR3 has 16 amino acids. The CDR3 DNA sequence: TGCGCCAGCAGCCAAGATCTGTCCCAGGTTGGCCTCCCCCTCCACTTT. This sequence encodes CASSQDLSQVGLPLHF.

The chain recombines TRBV29-1 with TRBJ2-7; no clear D. This CDR3 is built from 14 residues. Germline lookup yields CDR1 SQVTM and CDR2 ANQGSEA. V gave up 7 bases and J gave up 0 bases, with 16 bases separating them. The CDR3 reads CSASSATSSYEQYF. CDR3 bases: TGCAGCGCGAGTAGTGCAACGAGCTCCTACGAGCAGTACTTC.

This chain links TRBV28 with TRBJ2-7, with D uncertain. The CDR3 covers 14 residues. The V and J ends lost 6 bases and 3 bases respectively, with 15 bases between them. In germline, CDR1 is MDHEN, CDR2 SYDVKM. CDR3 protein: CASRLSYEFYEQYF. As DNA, the CDR3 is TGTGCCAGCAGACTCTCCTACGAGTTCTACGAGCAGTACTTC.

J is TRBJ2-2 and V is TRBV5-1, with 8 bases fitting TRBD2. J was trimmed by 1 base and V by 5 bases; bases with no gene match: 4. This CDR3 is 15 amino acids long. Germline V gene data show CDR1 as SGHRS and CDR2 as YFSETQ. The CDR3: CASRDRGGNTGELFF. The CDR3 DNA is TGCGCCAGCAGAGATCGGGGGGGGAACACCGGGGAGCTGTTTTTT. The whole variable domain, remainder taken from reference TRBV5-1 and TRBJ2-2, is KAGVTQTPRYLIKTRGQQVTLSCSPISGHRSVSWYQQTPGQGLQFLFEYFSETQRNKGNFPGRFSGRQFSNSRSEMNVSTLELGDSALYLCASRDRGGNTGELFFGEGSRLTVL.

J is TRBJ2-5 and V is TRBV9, with TRBD2 matching 9 bases. CDR1 is SGDLS, CDR2 YYNGEE, per germline. Trimming took 0 bases from V and 5 from J; bases not matched to a gene: 5. The CDR3 is 15 amino acids. CDR3 sequence reads: CASSVVGTSGETQYF. The CDR3 nucleotides read TGTGCCAGCAGCGTAGTCGGAACTAGCGGGGAGACCCAGTACTTC.